A single sample gave rise to the 28 T cell receptor beta chains below, sequenced in a study of T cell responses to AZD1222 COVID-19 vaccine. Assay: immunoSEQ multiplex PCR; the TCRdb copy retains only in-frame clones and omits some. Of 180,000 or so clones listed, around nine tenths are singletons. The specimen was peripheral blood, collected on day 0 of AZD1222 vaccination. These receptors were obtained from an adult in good health.

The chain uses TRBV19 and TRBJ2-2; 10 bases fit TRBD2. Trimming at V came to 3 bases and at J to 7 bases, leaving 5 bases not matched to a gene. CDR3 size: 15 residues. The germline gives CDR1 LNHDA, CDR2 SQIVND (reference sequence). In DNA form, the CDR3 reads TGTGCCAGTAGTATTGCTAGCGGGAGTAACGGGGAGCTGTTTTTT. Translation gives CASSIASGSNGELFF.

In regard to this clone: The sample has other DNA sequences that encode this CDR3 too. The rearrangement joins TRBV19 to TRBJ1-4, with TRBD1 matching over 7 bases. Germline V gene lookup returns CDR1 LNHDA and CDR2 SQIVND (reference sequence). CDR3 length: 14 amino acids. The V segment lost 5 bases and the J segment 4 bases; nucleotides outside the gene matches: 4. CDR3 nucleotide sequence: TGTGCCAGTAGTCCGGGACAGAATAATGAAAAACTGTTTTTT. It yields the protein CASSPGQNNEKLFF.

By its share, this clone is medium-sized. The chain has TRBV9 and TRBJ1-1; D uncertain. Per the germline V gene, CDR1 is SGDLS and CDR2 is YYNGEE. The CDR3 length is 15 residues. Trimming left V 3 bases short and J 0 bases short, with 12 bases between. CDR3 DNA: TGTGCCAGCAGCGCTCAGCAGAGCATGAACACTGAAGCTTTCTTT. Its protein is CASSAQQSMNTEAFF.

V and J are TRBV11-2 and TRBJ1-1; D is uncertain. The CDR3 length is 13 residues. Deletions cut 2 bases from V and 2 bases from J, with 6 bases between. The germline gives CDR1 SGHAT, CDR2 FQNNGV. This CDR3 reads CASSLNANTEAFF. The CDR3 DNA sequence: TGTGCCAGCAGCTTAAATGCTAACACTGAAGCTTTCTTT.

The chain carries TRBV10-1 and TRBJ2-1, with 7 bases identical to TRBD1. V lost 5 bases and J lost 7; bases outside the gene matches: 5. CDR3 length: 13 residues. Germline V gives CDR1 WNHNN, CDR2 SYGVQD (reference sequence). CDR3 sequence reads: CASSLLQGNEQFF. The CDR3 DNA is TGCGCCAGCAGTCTTTTACAGGGGAATGAGCAGTTCTTC.

This rearrangement joins TRBV7-9 to TRBJ2-1; 9 bases fit TRBD2. The germline V gene has CDR1 SEHNR and CDR2 FQNEAQ (reference sequence). The J segment lost 6 bases and the V segment lost 5 bases, leaving 14 bases of the junction unmatched. The CDR3 is 17 residues long. DNA of the CDR3: TGTGCCAGCAGCCATGTCTCCGGGACTAGCCCGTTCAATGAGCAGTTCTTC. Protein sequence: CASSHVSGTSPFNEQFF.

This chain joins TRBV4-3 and TRBJ2-1; no clear D. The germline CDR1 and CDR2 sequences are LGHNA and YSLEER. V was cut by 0 bases and J by 5 bases, with 14 bases left in between. The CDR3 is 16 residues long. CDR3 protein: CASSQDRQWTNNEQFF. The CDR3 DNA is TGCGCCAGCAGCCAAGATAGGCAGTGGACCAACAATGAGCAGTTCTTC.

V usage is TRBV9 and J usage is TRBJ1-6; D might be TRBD1 (5 bases). The germline V gene encodes CDR1 SGDLS and CDR2 YYNGEE. This CDR3 comprises 15 residues. The ends were cut back, 0 bases at V and 7 bases at J, with 11 bases in the middle. The CDR3 here is CASSVEDSRNSPLHF. In nucleotides, the CDR3 is TGTGCCAGCAGCGTAGAAGACAGCAGGAATTCACCCCTCCACTTT. The complete variable domain, with remaining parts taken from reference TRBV9 and TRBJ1-6, reads DSGVTQTPKHLITATGQRVTLRCSPRSGDLSVYWYQQSLDQGLQFLIQYYNGEERAKGNILERFSAQQFPDLHSELNLSSLELGDSALYFCASSVEDSRNSPLHFGNGTRLTVT.

The chain has TRBV10-3 and TRBJ1-1, with D possibly being TRBD1 (6 bases). Trimming removed 0 bases at V and 3 bases at J, with 14 bases between. This CDR3 is 16 amino acids long. Germline-derived CDR1 and CDR2 are ENHRY and SYGVKD. CDR3 amino acids: CAISESLGGVHTEAFF. CDR3 nucleotide sequence: TGTGCCATCAGTGAGTCGTTAGGGGGGGTCCACACTGAAGCTTTCTTT.

This chain uses TRBV7-2 with TRBJ1-6; tentative D call: TRBD1 (5 bases). The V end was cut by 0 bases, the J end by 7 bases, with 10 bases between. Germline CDR1 and CDR2: SGHTA and FQGNSA. CDR3 length equals 15 residues. CDR3: CASSLAAGTNSPLHF. CDR3 sequence (DNA): TGTGCCAGCAGCTTAGCGGCCGGGACCAATTCACCCCTCCACTTT.

The V gene is TRBV28, the J gene TRBJ1-1; D is unclear. From germline, CDR1 is MDHEN and CDR2 SYDVKM. Trimming removed 1 base at V and 11 bases at J, with 11 bases between. This CDR3 spans 12 amino acids. CDR3 loop: CASSLFPLAAFF. CDR3 bases: TGTGCCAGCAGTTTATTTCCGTTGGCGGCTTTCTTT.

The rearrangement uses TRBV28 and TRBJ2-7, with 10 bases aligning to TRBD2. V gave up 5 bases and J gave up 5 bases; unmatched junction bases: 9. CDR3 size: 15 residues. From germline, CDR1 is MDHEN and CDR2 SYDVKM. The CDR3 DNA sequence: TGTGCCAGCAGTAGGGCTAGCGGGGGTGGTAACGAGCAGTACGTC. Protein: CASSRASGGGNEQYV.

This sequence joins TRBV6-1 and TRBJ1-6; D may be TRBD1 (5 bases). V was cut by 1 base and J by 0 bases, with 10 bases left in between. This CDR3 spans 17 amino acids. Germline V CDR1 and CDR2: MNHNS, SASEGT. The CDR3 loop is CASSEGRGRSYNSPLHF. The CDR3 nucleotides are TGTGCCAGCAGTGAAGGGAGGGGCCGCTCCTATAATTCACCCCTCCACTTT.

This chain joins TRBV27 and TRBJ1-1, with 7 bases aligning to TRBD1. This CDR3 region has 14 residues. The ends lost 7 bases at V and 5 bases at J; junction bases unmatched: 10. Looked up from germline, CDR1 is MNHEY and CDR2 is SMNVEV (reference sequence). DNA of the CDR3: TGTGCCAGCACTCGGGCAGGGGGAGTTACTGAAGCTTTCTTT. Translation gives CASTRAGGVTEAFF.

The J gene is TRBJ2-7, the V gene TRBV10-2, with D perhaps TRBD2 (6 bases). V was shortened by 6 bases and J by 6 bases, with 12 bases between the two germline ends. The germline V gene has CDR1 WSHSY and CDR2 SAAADI. There are 12 residues in the CDR3. The CDR3 reads CASRIADGEQYF. The CDR3 DNA sequence: TGCGCCAGCAGGATAGCGGATGGCGAGCAGTACTTC.

This chain links TRBV7-2 with TRBJ2-7; no clear D gene. V lost 1 base to trimming and J lost 3 bases, with 16 bases between them. Germline lookup yields CDR1 SGHTA and CDR2 FQGNSA. The CDR3 is 16 amino acids. The CDR3 region is CASSLVSQATRYEQYF. The CDR3 DNA reads as TGTGCCAGCAGCTTAGTTTCCCAGGCAACCCGCTACGAGCAGTACTTC.

This chain links TRBV28 with TRBJ1-5; 9 nucleotides agree with TRBD1. This CDR3 contains 16 residues. The germline gives CDR1 MDHEN, CDR2 SYDVKM. V was clipped by 6 bases and J by 7 bases; unmatched bases: 13. For the CDR3, the DNA is TGTGCCAGCAGCTCTGCCTCCGGGACAGGGTTACAGCCCCAGCATTTT. Its translation: CASSSASGTGLQPQHF.

The chain employs TRBV6-5 and TRBJ1-2; weak D call: TRBD1 (5 bases). The CDR3 runs 14 residues. Per germline, CDR1 MNHEY and CDR2 SVGAGI. Trimming removed 5 bases from V and 7 bases from J, with 17 bases in between. This chain's CDR3 is CASSRDRMGLGYTF. CDR3 coding DNA: TGTGCCAGCAGTAGGGACCGAATGGGGCTTGGCTACACCTTC.

V and J are TRBV5-6 and TRBJ1-5; D ambiguous. The CDR3 is 13 residues long. Germline loops: CDR1 SGHDT, CDR2 YYEEEE. V lost 4 bases to trimming and J lost 7 bases, with 12 bases between them. CDR3 nucleotides: TGTGCCAGCAGCGCCGGATCCGGCCAGCCCCAGCATTTT. It codes for CASSAGSGQPQHF.

The CDR3 DNA sequence: TGTGCCAGCAGCTCCGCTGGACTAGCTGGCCCCCACAATGAGCAGTTCTTC. Translated, it gives CASSSAGLAGPHNEQFF. The V call is TRBV7-3, the J call TRBJ2-1, with 8 nucleotides matching TRBD2. The CDR3 contains 17 residues. CDR1 is SGHTA, CDR2 FQGTGA, per germline. V shed 4 bases and J 5 bases; nucleotides not matched to a gene: 13. The full variable domain, with the rest looked up from reference TRBV7-3 and TRBJ2-1, is GAGVSQTPSNKVTEKGKYVELRCDPISGHTALYWYRQSLGQGPEFLIYFQGTGAADDSGLPNDRFFAVRPEGSVSTLKIQRTERGDSAVYLCASSSAGLAGPHNEQFFGPGTRLTVL.

This chain links TRBV7-3 with TRBJ2-5; TRBD1 might be the D (5 bases). Germline V gene lookup returns CDR1 SGHTA and CDR2 FQGTGA. Trimming took off 5 bases at V and 2 bases at J, with 12 bases between the two ends. The CDR3 covers 14 residues. In nucleotides, the CDR3 is TGTGCCAGCAGCACCACAGGTGGTCAAGAGACCCAGTACTTC. Translation: CASSTTGGQETQYF.

This chain connects TRBV7-2 to TRBJ2-5; weak D call: TRBD2 (5 bases). Per the germline V gene, CDR1 is SGHTA and CDR2 is FQGNSA. The CDR3 consists of 14 residues. Between the trimmed V and J ends, which lost 2 bases and 2 bases, there was a span of 9 bases. The CDR3 loop reads CASSLSPGQETQYF. In DNA, the CDR3 is TGTGCCAGCAGCTTAAGTCCGGGGCAAGAGACCCAGTACTTC.

The chain links TRBV24-1 to TRBJ2-5; TRBD2 might be the D (6 bases). Germline values: CDR1 KGHDR, CDR2 SFDVKD. V was cut by 1 base and J by 5 bases, with 16 bases left in between. The length of the CDR3 is 16 residues. This chain's CDR3 is CATSDLVGGAGETQYF. Written as DNA, the CDR3 is TGTGCCACCAGTGATTTAGTTGGAGGGGCCGGGGAGACCCAGTACTTC.

The chain links TRBV2 to TRBJ1-2, with 7 bases identical to TRBD1. With 7 bases clipped from V and 5 bases from J, the junction kept 7 bases outside the gene matches. Germline values: CDR1 SNHLY, CDR2 FYNNEI. This CDR3 is 13 amino acids long. DNA for the CDR3: TGTGCCAGCAAGGGGGCAGGGACTTATGGCTACACCTTC. Translation: CASKGAGTYGYTF.

The rearrangement joins TRBV7-2 to TRBJ2-2; 9 positions agree with TRBD2. CDR1 is SGHTA and CDR2 is FQGNSA in the germline V gene. CDR3 size: 15 residues. The ends lost 0 bases at V and 6 bases at J; junction bases unmatched: 2. CDR3 loop: CASSLASGSAGELFF. CDR3 nucleotide sequence: TGTGCCAGCAGCTTAGCTAGCGGGAGTGCCGGGGAGCTGTTTTTT.

This chain links TRBV12-3 or TRBV12-4 with TRBJ2-7, with D perhaps matching TRBD2 (5 bases). Trimming pared 4 bases from V and 0 bases from J, leaving 7 bases between. There are 13 residues in the CDR3. The CDR3 loop reads CASSSGLSYEQYF. Written as DNA, the CDR3 is TGTGCCAGCAGTTCCGGACTCTCCTACGAGCAGTACTTC.

A word on this clone: This specimen includes other DNA sequences encoding the same CDR3. The chain links TRBV6-6 to TRBJ1-3, with 7 positions matching TRBD1. Germline V gene data show CDR1 as MNHNY and CDR2 as SVGAGI (reference sequence). The V and J ends lost 0 bases and 0 bases, in that order; junction bases with no gene match: 2. The CDR3 consists of 16 residues. CDR3 residues: CASSYSGQSSGNTIYF. The DNA of the CDR3 is TGTGCCAGCAGTTACTCGGGACAGTCCTCTGGAAACACCATATATTTT.

The chain joins TRBV2 to TRBJ1-2; D call uncertain. The CDR3 length is 11 residues. The V and J ends lost 6 bases and 5 bases respectively, with 7 bases between them. The germline V gene encodes CDR1 SNHLY and CDR2 FYNNEI. The CDR3 DNA reads TGTGCCAGCAGCGCGGCTTATGGCTACACCTTC. The encoded protein is CASSAAYGYTF. Full variable domain (missing parts from reference TRBV2 and TRBJ1-2): EPEVTQTPSHQVTQMGQEVILRCVPISNHLYFYWYRQILGQKVEFLVSFYNNEISEKSEIFDDQFSVERPDGSNFTLKIRSTKLEDSAMYFCASSAAYGYTFGSGTRLTVV.